The TCR beta chain under discussion was sequenced for a study of blood T cell repertoires in COVID-19. Study information: The United States, Italy and Spain supplied acute and convalescent COVID-19 samples.

Sequenced by immunoSEQ multiplex PCR; TCRdb stores in-frame clones only, minus some. The sample lists about 43,000 clones; around 87% were seen once. Source material: peripheral blood. The sequence was collected from a man aged 35 to 55 with COVID-19, enrolled during active disease.

The CDR3 spells CASSEGGDRGRNEQFF. CDR3 DNA sequence: TGTGCCAGCAGTGAAGGAGGGGACAGGGGGCGTAATGAGCAGTTCTTC. V gene TRBV6-1 combines with J gene TRBJ2-1, with 12 bases lining up with TRBD1. The CDR3 extends over 16 amino acids. Germline CDR1 MNHNS, CDR2 SASEGT. V trimming: 1 base; J trimming: 7 bases; junction bases outside the gene matches: 5.